This T cell receptor beta chain was recorded in a study of T cell responses to AZD1222 COVID-19 vaccine. Study-wide results and caveats: Repertoires were collected only later (after the peak T cell response had occurred). Females made up more of the donors, who were largely white British, and clonal diversity may have come out too low.

Points on this clone: Its antigen is still unknown.

This table comes from immunoSEQ multiplex PCR, and its TCRdb copy is limited to in-frame clones, with some not included. This sample yields roughly 160,000 clones, of which roughly 94% are seen a single time; 0.64% belongs to the top ten. Trimming took 4 bases from V and 5 from J; bases not matched to a gene: 14. In germline, CDR1 is MGHDK, CDR2 SYGVNS. CDR3 length: 16 amino acids. This sequence originates from an adult in good health. J is TRBJ2-7 and V is TRBV25-1; 7 bases match TRBD1. The specimen comprised peripheral blood, sampled on day 0 of AZD1222 vaccination. CDR3 region: CASSVKTRDSEDEQYF. As DNA, the CDR3 is TGTGCCAGCAGTGTAAAAACGAGGGACAGCGAGGACGAGCAGTACTTC.